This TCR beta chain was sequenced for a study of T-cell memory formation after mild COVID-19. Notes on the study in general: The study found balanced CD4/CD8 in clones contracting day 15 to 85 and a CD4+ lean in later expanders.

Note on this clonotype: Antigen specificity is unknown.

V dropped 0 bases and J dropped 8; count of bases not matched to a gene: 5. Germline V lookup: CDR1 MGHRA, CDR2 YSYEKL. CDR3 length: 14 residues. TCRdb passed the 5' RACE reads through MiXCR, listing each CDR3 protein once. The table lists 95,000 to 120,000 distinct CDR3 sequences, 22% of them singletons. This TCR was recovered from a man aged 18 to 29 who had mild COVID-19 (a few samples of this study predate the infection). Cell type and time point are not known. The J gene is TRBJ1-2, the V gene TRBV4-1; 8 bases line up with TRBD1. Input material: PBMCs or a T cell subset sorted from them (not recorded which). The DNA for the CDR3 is TGCGCCAGCAGCCAAGACAGGGGGCGAAGCGGCTACACCTTC. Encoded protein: CASSQDRGRSGYTF.